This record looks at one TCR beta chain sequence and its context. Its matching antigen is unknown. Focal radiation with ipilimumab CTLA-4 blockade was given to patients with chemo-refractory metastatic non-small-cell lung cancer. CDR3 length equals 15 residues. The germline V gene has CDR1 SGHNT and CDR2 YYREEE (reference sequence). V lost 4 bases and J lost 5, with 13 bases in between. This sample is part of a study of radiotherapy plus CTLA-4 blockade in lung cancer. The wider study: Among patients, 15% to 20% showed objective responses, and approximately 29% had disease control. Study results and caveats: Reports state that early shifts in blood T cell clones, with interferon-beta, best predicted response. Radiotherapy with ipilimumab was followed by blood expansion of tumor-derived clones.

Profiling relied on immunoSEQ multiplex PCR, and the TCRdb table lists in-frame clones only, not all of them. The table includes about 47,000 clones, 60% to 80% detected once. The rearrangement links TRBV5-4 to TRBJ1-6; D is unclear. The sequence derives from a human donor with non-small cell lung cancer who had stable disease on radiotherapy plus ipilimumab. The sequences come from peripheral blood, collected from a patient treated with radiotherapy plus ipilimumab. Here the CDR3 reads CASSRTGLDNSPLHF. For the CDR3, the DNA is TGTGCCAGCAGCCGCACCGGGTTAGATAATTCACCCCTCCACTTT.